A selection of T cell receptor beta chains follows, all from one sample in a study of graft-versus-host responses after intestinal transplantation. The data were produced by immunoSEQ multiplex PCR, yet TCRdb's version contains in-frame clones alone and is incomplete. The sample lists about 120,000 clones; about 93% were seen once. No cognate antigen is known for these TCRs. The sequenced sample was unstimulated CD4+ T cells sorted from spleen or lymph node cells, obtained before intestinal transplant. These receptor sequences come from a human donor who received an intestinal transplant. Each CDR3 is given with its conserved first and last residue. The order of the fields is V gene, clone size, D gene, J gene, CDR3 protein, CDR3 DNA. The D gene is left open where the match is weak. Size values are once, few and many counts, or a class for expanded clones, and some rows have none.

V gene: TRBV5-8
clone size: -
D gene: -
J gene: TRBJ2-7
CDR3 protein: CASSPAGGSEQYF
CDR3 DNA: TGTGCCAGCAGCCCGGCCGGGGGTTCCGAGCAGTACTTC

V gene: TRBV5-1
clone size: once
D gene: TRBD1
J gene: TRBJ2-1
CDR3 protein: CASSRIPGQEINEQFF
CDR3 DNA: TGCGCCAGCAGTCGAATCCCGGGACAGGAAATCAATGAGCAGTTCTTC

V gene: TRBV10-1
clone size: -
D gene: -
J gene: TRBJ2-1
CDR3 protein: CASSRGSSYNEQFF
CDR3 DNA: TGCGCCAGCAGTAGAGGGAGCTCCTACAATGAGCAGTTCTTC

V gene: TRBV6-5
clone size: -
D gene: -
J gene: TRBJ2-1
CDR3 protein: CATRVGRGYNEQFF
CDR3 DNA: TGTGCCACCCGAGTGGGGCGGGGTTACAATGAGCAGTTCTTC

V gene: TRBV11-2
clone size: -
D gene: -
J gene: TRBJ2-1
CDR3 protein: CASRLGGVRNEQFF
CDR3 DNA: TGTGCCAGCCGCTTAGGGGGGGTGAGGAATGAGCAGTTCTTC

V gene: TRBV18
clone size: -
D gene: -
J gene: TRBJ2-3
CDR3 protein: CASSPTPRGHTDTQYF
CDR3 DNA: TGTGCCAGCTCACCAACGCCCCGGGGACACACAGATACGCAGTATTTT

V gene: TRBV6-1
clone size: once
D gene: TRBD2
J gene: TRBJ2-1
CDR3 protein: CASCLAGVDTGFF
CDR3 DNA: TGTGCCAGCTGCCTAGCGGGAGTCGATACGGGGTTCTTC

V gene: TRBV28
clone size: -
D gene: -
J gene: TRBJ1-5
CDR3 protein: CASSRFPGPQPQHF
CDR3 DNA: TGTGCCAGCAGTCGATTTCCCGGTCCTCAGCCCCAGCATTTT

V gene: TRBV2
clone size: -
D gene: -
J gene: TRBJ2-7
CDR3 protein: CASSVKRLSSYEQYF
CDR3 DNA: TGTGCCAGCAGTGTCAAGCGGTTGAGCTCCTACGAGCAGTACTTC

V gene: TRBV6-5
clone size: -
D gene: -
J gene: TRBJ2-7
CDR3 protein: CASKGVYYEQYF
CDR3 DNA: TGTGCCAGCAAGGGGGTTTACTACGAGCAGTACTTC